This TCR beta chain was captured by sequencing in a study of human T cells and chemical hapten exposure. Study-wide results and caveats: Controls formed significantly fewer large CDR3 similarity clusters than expanded TCRs did.

Authors' analysis steps: Per-sample TCR counts ranged from roughly 20,000 to 700,000, median 95,638. TCRdb reanalysed the RACE reads using MiXCR and keeps one entry per CDR3 protein. V and J calls and clone size were set by TCRdb, not the authors. This table has 150,000 to 200,000 distinct CDR3 sequences, approximately 14% appearing once. As for time point: patch test 1, 2 weeks after DPC sensitization. Treatment defined: therapeutic diphenylcyclopropenone sensitization with weekly scalp DPC. Total RNA came from unfractionated whole blood. This clonotype was observed a handful of times. Its target is not known. The CDR3 length is 12 residues. Germline V gene sequence: CDR1 SGHVS, CDR2 FQNEAQ. V was shortened by 2 bases and J by 6 bases, with 8 bases between the two germline ends.

Sequences were derived from whole blood, sampled in connection with sensitization to the hapten diphenylcyclopropenone (DPC). This TCR came from a woman in her 30s with alopecia areata. Some clones in this sample may be carry-over from other donors' samples. This chain uses TRBV7-8 with TRBJ2-7, with D hard to call. CDR3 coding DNA: TGTGCCAGCAGCTTATTAAGGTCCGAGCAGTACTTC. Translating gives CASSLLRSEQYF.